Listed here are 18 T cell receptor beta chains from one sample, sequenced in a study of blood T cell repertoires in COVID-19. Sequenced by immunoSEQ multiplex PCR; TCRdb stores in-frame clones only, minus some. The sample includes a few hundred thousand clones, around nine tenths of them seen just once. The sequenced sample consisted of peripheral blood. The receptors stem from a man between 60 and 75 years old who had recovered from COVID-19.

This rearrangement joins TRBV10-3 to TRBJ2-5; 7 bases match TRBD1. There are 14 residues in the CDR3. CDR1 and CDR2 (germline): ENHRY, SYGVKD. V lost 6 bases, J lost 5 bases, and 9 bases stayed unmatched. The CDR3 nucleotides are TGTGCCATCAGGGACGACAGGGATGGGGAGACCCAGTACTTC. Its translation: CAIRDDRDGETQYF.

The rearrangement joins TRBV30 to TRBJ1-6, with a weak D call TRBD1 (6 bases). Germline V gives CDR1 GTSNPN, CDR2 SVGIG (reference sequence). V gave up 5 bases and J gave up 8 bases, with 25 bases separating them. The CDR3 consists of 17 residues. The CDR3 DNA is TGTGCCTGGCCTGGGGGGGGCTCTGAGGCCCTCCATTCACCCCTCCACTTT. This encodes CAWPGGGSEALHSPLHF.

The V call is TRBV2, the J call TRBJ1-5; maybe TRBD1 (5 bases). CDR1 SNHLY and CDR2 FYNNEI come from the germline V gene. The CDR3 length is 14 residues. The germline V and J ends were trimmed by 4 bases and 2 bases, with 9 bases remaining between them. The CDR3, as DNA: TGTGCCAGCAGTGCTACAGGAGGCAATCAGCCCCAGCATTTT. Encoded protein: CASSATGGNQPQHF.

This chain uses TRBV6-1 with TRBJ1-1; D unclear. This CDR3 region has 15 residues. From germline, CDR1 is MNHNS and CDR2 SASEGT. V was cut by 3 bases and J by 4 bases, with 15 bases left in between. In nucleotides, the CDR3 is TGTGCCAGCAGTGAGGGAACCCATGCGGGCACTGAAGCTTTCTTT. This codes for CASSEGTHAGTEAFF.

The chain uses TRBV3-1 (or the pseudogene TRBV3-2) and TRBJ2-1, with 7 bases that match TRBD1. The length of the CDR3 is 17 residues. CDR1 and CDR2 from the germline V gene are LGHDT and YNNKEL (reference sequence). V lost 4 bases and J lost 4; bases outside the gene matches: 13. The CDR3 coding sequence is TGTGCCAGCAGCCGCCCCTCGGGGACCAGGGGGTACAATGAGCAGTTCTTC. It is translated as CASSRPSGTRGYNEQFF.

The chain employs TRBV18 and TRBJ1-5; D call uncertain. Germline lookup yields CDR1 KGHSH and CDR2 LQKENI. V lost 2 bases and J lost 4, with 12 bases in between. This CDR3 is 15 amino acids long. This chain's CDR3 is CASSPDGRGNQPQHF. As DNA, the CDR3 is TGTGCCAGCTCACCAGACGGGCGGGGTAATCAGCCCCAGCATTTT.

J is TRBJ2-7 and V is TRBV20-1, with 7 bases lining up with TRBD2. In germline, CDR1 is DFQATT, CDR2 SNEGSKA (reference sequence). The junction had 10 bases not matched to a gene; V was cut back by 3 bases and J by 2 bases. The CDR3 has 15 residues. The CDR3 DNA is TGCAGTGCTAGTCGAATGGGAGGGAGACCCTACGAGCAGTACTTC. Translating gives CSASRMGGRPYEQYF.

The V gene is TRBV19, the J gene TRBJ1-3; D call uncertain. The CDR3 runs 14 residues. V was trimmed by 7 bases and J by 0 bases, leaving 10 bases between them. Germline CDR1 and CDR2: LNHDA and SQIVND (reference sequence). This chain's CDR3 is CASKRVDSGNTIYF. DNA for the CDR3: TGTGCCAGTAAGAGGGTTGACTCTGGAAACACCATATATTTT.

V gene TRBV9 combines with J gene TRBJ1-1; D possibly corresponds to TRBD1 (5 bases). Between the trimmed V and J ends, which lost 2 bases and 10 bases, there was a span of 12 bases. Germline CDR1 reads SGDLS; CDR2 reads YYNGEE. This CDR3 comprises 12 residues. CDR3 DNA sequence: TGTGCCAGCAGCGTCTCAGGGAGGGGAGCTTTCTTT. Protein: CASSVSGRGAFF.

The chain links TRBV3-1 (or the pseudogene TRBV3-2) to TRBJ2-6; TRBD1 agrees at 8 bases. The J segment lost 2 bases and the V segment lost 1 base, leaving 4 bases of the junction unmatched. The CDR3 has 17 amino acids. Germline lookup yields CDR1 LGHDT and CDR2 YNNKEL (reference sequence). CDR3 sequence (DNA): TGTGCCAGCAGCCAAGGGCAGGGGGCACCTGGGGCCAACGTCCTGACTTTC. Its translation is CASSQGQGAPGANVLTF.

V usage is TRBV7-2 and J usage is TRBJ1-2, with 7 bases that match TRBD1. CDR1 is SGHTA and CDR2 is FQGNSA in the germline V gene. Trimming took 0 bases from V and 8 from J; bases not matched to a gene: 6. The CDR3 totals 14 residues. CDR3 amino acids: CASSLAQGMRGYTF. Here the CDR3 DNA reads TGTGCCAGCAGCTTAGCACAGGGGATGCGCGGCTACACCTTC.

The chain recombines TRBV6-5 with TRBJ2-7; no reliable D call. Between the trimmed V and J ends, which lost 5 bases and 6 bases, there was a span of 17 bases. CDR3 length: 14 amino acids. Germline CDR1 MNHEY, CDR2 SVGAGI. DNA for the CDR3: TGTGCCAGCAGTCAGAAAACAAACCCTTCCGAGCAGTACTTC. Translating gives CASSQKTNPSEQYF.

A single count supports this clone. The J gene is TRBJ2-7, the V gene TRBV5-1; 7 bases are a match to TRBD2. CDR3 length equals 13 residues. CDR1 SGHRS and CDR2 YFSETQ come from the germline V gene. V shed 0 bases and J 9 bases; nucleotides not matched to a gene: 6. CDR3 DNA: TGCGCCAGCAGCTTGGACCTAGCGGTAGGGCAGTACTTC. Residues: CASSLDLAVGQYF.

The V call is TRBV3-1 (or the pseudogene TRBV3-2), the J call TRBJ2-5; TRBD1 is a possible D gene (6 bases). CDR3 size: 15 residues. Looked up from germline, CDR1 is LGHDT and CDR2 is YNNKEL (reference sequence). V was trimmed by 2 bases and J by 5 bases, leaving 15 bases between them. The CDR3 loop is CASSQRTGMTETQYF. CDR3 in DNA: TGTGCCAGCAGCCAACGTACAGGGATGACGGAGACCCAGTACTTC.

A few counts support this clone. This chain connects TRBV14 to TRBJ2-1; D remains ambiguous. V shed 4 bases and J shed 6 bases, with 13 bases lying between them. The CDR3 has 14 residues. Germline CDR1 is SGHDN and CDR2 is FVKESK. CDR3 sequence (DNA): TGTGCCAGCAGCCTCCTTCCGGAGACCAATGAGCAGTTCTTC. Residues: CASSLLPETNEQFF.

DNA for the CDR3: TGCGCCAGCAGCTTTTTCCTCGATTCCAGTCACACAGATACGCAGTATTTT. It yields the protein CASSFFLDSSHTDTQYF. The chain employs TRBV5-1 and TRBJ2-3; no firm D call. V was clipped by 2 bases and J by 2 bases, with 18 bases between them. The V gene's germline CDR1 is SGHRS and CDR2 YFSETQ. The CDR3 has 17 amino acids.

This chain connects TRBV12-5 to TRBJ2-6, with 12 bases aligning to TRBD1. This CDR3 comprises 21 residues. Germline CDR1 reads LGHNT; CDR2 reads FRNRAP. J gave up 0 bases and V 0 bases, and 9 bases lay outside the gene matches. The CDR3 loop is CASGLVGDRGLLTSGANVLTF. The CDR3 coding sequence is TGTGCTAGTGGTTTGGTAGGGGACAGGGGGCTCCTCACCTCTGGGGCCAACGTCCTGACTTTC.

This chain links TRBV6-4 with TRBJ1-2; 9 nucleotides agree with TRBD1. This CDR3 region has 16 residues. The V gene's germline CDR1 is MRHNA and CDR2 SNTAGT. The ends lost 0 bases at V and 7 bases at J; junction bases unmatched: 9. The CDR3 loop is CASSDSRHTGGAGYTF. In DNA form, the CDR3 reads TGTGCCAGCAGTGACTCCCGGCATACAGGGGGCGCTGGCTACACCTTC.